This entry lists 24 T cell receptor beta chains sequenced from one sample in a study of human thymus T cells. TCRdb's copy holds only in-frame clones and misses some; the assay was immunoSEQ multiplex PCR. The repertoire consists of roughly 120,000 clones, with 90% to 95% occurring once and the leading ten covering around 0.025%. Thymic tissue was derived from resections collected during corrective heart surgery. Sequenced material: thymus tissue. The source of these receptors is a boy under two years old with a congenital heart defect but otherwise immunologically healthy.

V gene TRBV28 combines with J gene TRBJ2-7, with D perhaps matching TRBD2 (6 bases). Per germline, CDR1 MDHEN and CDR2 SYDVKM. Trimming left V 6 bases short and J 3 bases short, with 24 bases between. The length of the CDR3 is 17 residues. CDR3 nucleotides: TGTGCCAGCAGCCCCTGGGGCGGGGACCCCCCATACTACGAGCAGTACTTC. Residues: CASSPWGGDPPYYEQYF.

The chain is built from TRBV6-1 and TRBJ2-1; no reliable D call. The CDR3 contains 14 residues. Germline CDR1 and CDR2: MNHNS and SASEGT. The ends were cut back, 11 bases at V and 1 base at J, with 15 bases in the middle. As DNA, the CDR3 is TGTGCCGAGGTTAGAGGCCCTTCCTACAATGAGCAGTTCTTC. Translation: CAEVRGPSYNEQFF.

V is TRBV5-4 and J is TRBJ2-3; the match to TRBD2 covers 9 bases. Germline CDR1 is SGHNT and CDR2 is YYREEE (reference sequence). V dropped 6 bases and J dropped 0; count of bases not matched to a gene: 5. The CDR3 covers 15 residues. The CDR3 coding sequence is TGTGCCAGCACGAGGGCGGGGGGGAGCACAGATACGCAGTATTTT. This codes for CASTRAGGSTDTQYF. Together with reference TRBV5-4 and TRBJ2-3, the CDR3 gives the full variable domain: ETGVTQSPTHLIKTRGQQVTLRCSSQSGHNTVSWYQQALGQGPQFIFQYYREEENGRGNFPPRFSGLQFPNYSSELNVNALELDDSALYLCASTRAGGSTDTQYFGPGTRLTVL.

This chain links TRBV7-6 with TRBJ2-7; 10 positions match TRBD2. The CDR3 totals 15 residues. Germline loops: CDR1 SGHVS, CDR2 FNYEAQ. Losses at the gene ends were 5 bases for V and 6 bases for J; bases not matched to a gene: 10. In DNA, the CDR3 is TGTGCCAGCAGCCAAGGAGAGCGGGGGGGCCTCGAGCAGTACTTC. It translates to CASSQGERGGLEQYF.

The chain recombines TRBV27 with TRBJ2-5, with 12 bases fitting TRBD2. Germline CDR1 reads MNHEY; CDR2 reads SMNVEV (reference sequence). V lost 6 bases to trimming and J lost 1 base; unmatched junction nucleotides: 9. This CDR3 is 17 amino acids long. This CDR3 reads CASRPLAGGTSQETQYF. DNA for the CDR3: TGTGCCAGCAGACCTCTAGCGGGGGGGACGAGCCAAGAGACCCAGTACTTC.

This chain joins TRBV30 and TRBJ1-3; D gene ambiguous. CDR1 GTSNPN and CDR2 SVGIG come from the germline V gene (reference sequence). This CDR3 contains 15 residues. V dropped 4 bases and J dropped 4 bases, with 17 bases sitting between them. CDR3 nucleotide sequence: TGTGCCTGGAAAAGGGTACGAGCGAAGGGAAACACCATATATTTT. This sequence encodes CAWKRVRAKGNTIYF.

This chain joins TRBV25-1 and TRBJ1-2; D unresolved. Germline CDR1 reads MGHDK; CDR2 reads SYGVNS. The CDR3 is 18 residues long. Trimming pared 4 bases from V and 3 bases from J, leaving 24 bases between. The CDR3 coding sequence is TGTGCCAGCAGTGCGCTAGGAGCCACGGTTAACAAGGACTATGGCTACACCTTC. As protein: CASSALGATVNKDYGYTF.

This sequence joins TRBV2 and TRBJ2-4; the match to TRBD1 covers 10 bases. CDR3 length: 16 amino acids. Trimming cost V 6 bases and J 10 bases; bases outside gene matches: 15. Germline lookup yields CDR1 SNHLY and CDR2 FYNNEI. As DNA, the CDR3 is TGTGCCAGCAGACCTCCGGACAGGGGGAACATTGGAATTCAGTACTTC. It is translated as CASRPPDRGNIGIQYF.

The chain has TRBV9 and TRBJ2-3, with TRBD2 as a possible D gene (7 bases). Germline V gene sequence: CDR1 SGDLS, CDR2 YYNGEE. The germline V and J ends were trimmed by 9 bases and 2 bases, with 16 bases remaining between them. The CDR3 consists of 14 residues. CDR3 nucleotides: TGTGCCACTCCCGGGGGGCCATCCACAGATACGCAGTATTTT. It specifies CATPGGPSTDTQYF.

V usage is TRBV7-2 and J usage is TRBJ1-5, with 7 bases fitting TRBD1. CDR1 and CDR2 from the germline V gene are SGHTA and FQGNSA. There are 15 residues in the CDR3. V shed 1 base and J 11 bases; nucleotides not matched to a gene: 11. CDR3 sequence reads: CASSLVQGTPWSQHF. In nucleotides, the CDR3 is TGTGCCAGCAGCTTAGTACAGGGGACCCCCTGGTCCCAGCATTTT.

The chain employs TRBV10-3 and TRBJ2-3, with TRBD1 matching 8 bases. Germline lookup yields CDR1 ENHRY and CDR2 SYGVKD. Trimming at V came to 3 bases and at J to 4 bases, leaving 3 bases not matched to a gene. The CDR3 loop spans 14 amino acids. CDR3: CAISDTGGSDTQYF. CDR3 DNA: TGTGCCATCAGTGACACAGGGGGATCAGATACGCAGTATTTT.

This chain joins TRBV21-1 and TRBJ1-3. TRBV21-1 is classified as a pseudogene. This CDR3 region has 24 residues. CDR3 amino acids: CASSKALWADPRCSTKHSGNTIYF. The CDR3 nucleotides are TGTGCCAGCAGCAAAGCGCTTTGGGCAGATCCAAGGTGTTCAACTAAACACTCTGGAAACACCATATATTTT.

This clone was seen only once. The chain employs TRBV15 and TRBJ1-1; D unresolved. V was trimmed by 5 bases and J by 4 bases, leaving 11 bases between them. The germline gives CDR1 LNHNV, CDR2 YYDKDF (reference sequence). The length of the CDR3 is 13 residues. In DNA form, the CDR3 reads TGTGCCACCAGCCAGAGGGTGGGCACTGAAGCTTTCTTT. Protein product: CATSQRVGTEAFF.

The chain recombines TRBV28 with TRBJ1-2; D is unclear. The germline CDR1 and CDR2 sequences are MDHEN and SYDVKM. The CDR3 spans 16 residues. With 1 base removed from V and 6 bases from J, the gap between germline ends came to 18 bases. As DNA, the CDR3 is TGTGCCAGCAGTTTATCAGGTGTTTTCCTAGACGATGGCTACACCTTC. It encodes CASSLSGVFLDDGYTF.

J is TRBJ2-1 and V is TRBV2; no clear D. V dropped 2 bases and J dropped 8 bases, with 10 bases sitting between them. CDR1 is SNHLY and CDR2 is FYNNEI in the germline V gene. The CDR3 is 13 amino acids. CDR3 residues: CASSEPPEDEQFF. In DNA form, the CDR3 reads TGTGCCAGCAGTGAACCCCCAGAAGATGAGCAGTTCTTC. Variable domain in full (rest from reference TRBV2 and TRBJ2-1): EPEVTQTPSHQVTQMGQEVILRCVPISNHLYFYWYRQILGQKVEFLVSFYNNEISEKSEIFDDQFSVERPDGSNFTLKIRSTKLEDSAMYFCASSEPPEDEQFFGPGTRLTVL.

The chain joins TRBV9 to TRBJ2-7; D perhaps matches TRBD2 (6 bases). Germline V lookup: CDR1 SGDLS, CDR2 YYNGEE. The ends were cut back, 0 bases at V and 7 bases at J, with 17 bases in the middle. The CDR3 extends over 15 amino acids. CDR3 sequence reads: CASSVDGGLNREQYF. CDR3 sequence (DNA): TGTGCCAGCAGCGTAGATGGGGGGTTAAACAGGGAGCAGTACTTC. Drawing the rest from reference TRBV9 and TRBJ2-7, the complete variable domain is DSGVTQTPKHLITATGQRVTLRCSPRSGDLSVYWYQQSLDQGLQFLIQYYNGEERAKGNILERFSAQQFPDLHSELNLSSLELGDSALYFCASSVDGGLNREQYFGPGTRLTVT.

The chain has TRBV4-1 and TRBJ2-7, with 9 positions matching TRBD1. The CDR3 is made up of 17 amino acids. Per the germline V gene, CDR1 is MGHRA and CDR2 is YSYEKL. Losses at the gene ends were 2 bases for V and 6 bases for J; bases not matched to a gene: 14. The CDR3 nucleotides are TGCGCCAGCAGCCAAAAAGCCGTCCGGGACAGGGAATTCGAGCAGTACTTC. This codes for CASSQKAVRDREFEQYF.

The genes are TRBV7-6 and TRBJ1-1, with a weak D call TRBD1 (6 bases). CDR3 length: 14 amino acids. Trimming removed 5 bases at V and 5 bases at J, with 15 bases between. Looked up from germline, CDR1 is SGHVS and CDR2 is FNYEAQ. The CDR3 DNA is TGTGCCAGCAGCCAGACGGGGGCAGTTACTGAAGCTTTCTTT. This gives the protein CASSQTGAVTEAFF.

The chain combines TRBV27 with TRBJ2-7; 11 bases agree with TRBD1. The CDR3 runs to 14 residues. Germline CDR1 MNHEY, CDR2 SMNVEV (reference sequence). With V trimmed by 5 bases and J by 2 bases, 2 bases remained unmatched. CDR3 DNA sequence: TGTGCCAGCAGTCGGGGACAGGGGGCCTACGAGCAGTACTTC. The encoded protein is CASSRGQGAYEQYF.

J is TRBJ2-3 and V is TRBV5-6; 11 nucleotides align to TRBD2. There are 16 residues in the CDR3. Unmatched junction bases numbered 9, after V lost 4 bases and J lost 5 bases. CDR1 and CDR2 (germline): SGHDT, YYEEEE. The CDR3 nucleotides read TGTGCCAGCAGCCCGTATCTAGCGGGGGGCGGAGATACGCAGTATTTT. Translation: CASSPYLAGGGDTQYF.

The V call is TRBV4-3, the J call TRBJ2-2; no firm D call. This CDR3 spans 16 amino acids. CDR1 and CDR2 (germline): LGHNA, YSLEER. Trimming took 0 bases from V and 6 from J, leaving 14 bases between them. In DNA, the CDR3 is TGCGCCAGCAGCCAAGATACGGAAAGTAGCCCCGGGGAGCTGTTTTTT. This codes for CASSQDTESSPGELFF.

The CDR3, as DNA: TGCGCCAGCAGCCAAGTAGGCCAGAGAAACTATGGCTACACCTTC. The encoded protein is CASSQVGQRNYGYTF. The chain carries TRBV4-3 and TRBJ1-2; D gene uncertain. Trimming pared 1 base from V and 2 bases from J, leaving 11 bases between. Germline-derived CDR1 and CDR2 are LGHNA and YSLEER. This CDR3 has 15 amino acids.

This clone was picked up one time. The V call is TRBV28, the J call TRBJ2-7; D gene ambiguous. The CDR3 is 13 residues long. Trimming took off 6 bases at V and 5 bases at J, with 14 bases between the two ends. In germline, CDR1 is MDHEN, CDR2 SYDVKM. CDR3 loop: CASSFLRRDEQYF. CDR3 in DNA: TGTGCCAGCAGCTTTTTACGAAGAGACGAGCAGTACTTC.

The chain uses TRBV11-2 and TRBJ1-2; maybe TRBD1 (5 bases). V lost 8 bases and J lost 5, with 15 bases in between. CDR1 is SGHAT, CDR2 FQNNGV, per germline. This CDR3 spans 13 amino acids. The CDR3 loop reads CASRRGGRYGYTF. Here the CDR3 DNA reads TGTGCCAGCCGTCGGGGGGGGAGGTATGGCTACACCTTC.